This entry describes one TCR beta chain. What antigen it recognizes has not been identified. Per-base quality was not reported, and no clone a single base away is much larger than it. Library construction relied on the immunoSEQ multiplex PCR assay. For most patients, genomic DNA was isolated with the Qiagen DNeasy Blood and Tissue Kit and shipped frozen to Adaptive Biotechnologies for TCR sequencing. For most patients, genomic DNA was subjected to high-throughput TCR-beta CDR3 sequencing by Adaptive Biotechnologies. Regarding the original processing steps: TCR sequencing data were retrieved from Adaptive's ImmunoSEQ software for 15 to 20 patients, whereas a few other patients were processed with MiXCR and VDJtools. To correct CD4 versus CD8 sorting errors, sequences present in both subsets at a frequency ratio below 5:1 were removed. CDR3 nucleotide sequences shared between donor and recipient were removed because their origin could not be assigned. To be classed as alloreactive, a clone needed at least 2-fold expansion over unstimulated cells and a minimum CFSE-low frequency of 0.002% (template counts) or 0.001% (read counts). A clone was considered mappable if detected in the sequenced pre-transplant spleen, lymph node, or MLR CFSE-low populations of the donor or recipient. The cumulative frequency of alloreactive clones was calculated as a percentage of all sequences, weighted by copy number. Held by TCRdb, this immuneACCESS table contains in-frame sequences only and omits some clones. Under half of the omission traces to an unresolved V gene where checked; the cause of the rest is unknown. Clone size and the V and J calls come from that table; the DNA yielded D and trimming. For this sample the table gives roughly 75,000 clones, of which roughly 91% were detected only once. The ten largest clones add up to 0.1% of the sample.

The sample belongs to a study of graft-versus-host responses after intestinal transplantation (dated by TCRdb to the early 2020s). Describing the broader study: Multivisceral, liver-intestinal, or isolated intestinal transplants were received by the recipients. Graft-versus-host and host-versus-graft alloreactive T cell clones were tracked in the graft, circulation and bone marrow after intestinal transplantation using bulk TCR-beta CDR3 sequencing. Samples from a few later patients were sequenced in-house on an Illumina MiSeq with MiXCR processing rather than by the commercial service. Alloreactive clones were identified by sequencing pre-transplant mixed lymphocyte reaction products and comparing these products with unstimulated pre-transplant donor and recipient T cells. Every recipient was given anti-thymocyte globulin induction, then maintenance tacrolimus and steroids for 3 to 4 years. A cohort of about two dozen intestinal transplant recipients, including one retransplant, was enrolled, and 3 patients lacking pretransplant specimens were excluded. A peak of at least 4% donor T cells among recipient peripheral blood mononuclear cells was the definition used for donor T cell macrochimerism.

From the cysteine through the phenylalanine, the CDR3 covers 14 amino acids. The kept DNA is CDR3 alone, 42 bases in frame from the first base. The germline V gene specifies SGHAT as CDR1 and FQNNGV as CDR2. V drops 5 bases and J drops 1 base, leaving 11 bases in between. Results and caveats for the whole study, not just this receptor: Early after transplant, peak levels of circulating GvH clones were associated with declines in HvG clones. In patients with donor T cell macrochimerism, the allografts had high GvH to HvG T cell clonal ratios. Conclusions were limited by the relatively low number and heterogeneity of intestinal transplant patients. GvH clones were found in recipient bone marrow, and some of the GvH clones appeared earlier in ileal mucosa or blood, which is consistent with an intestinal mucosal origin.

The time point tag for this specimen amounts to: cells obtained before transplantation from donor or recipient. CD3+CD4+ and CD3+CD8+ populations were FACS-sorted from unstimulated pre-transplant donor and recipient cells taken from spleen or lymph nodes. This chain joins TRBV11-2 to TRBJ1-2; the D gene remains uncertain. This sequence was found in a human donor who received an intestinal transplant. The sample was unstimulated CD4+ T cells sorted from spleen or lymph node cells, taken before intestinal transplant. CDR3 protein: CASSRRQVNYGYTF. The DNA sequence is TGTGCCAGCAGCCGCCGCCAGGTTAACTATGGCTACACCTTC.